Each of the 12 T cell receptor beta chains below was sequenced from the same sample in a study of blood T cell repertoires in COVID-19. Here immunoSEQ multiplex PCR was the method, and the copy in TCRdb shows in-frame clones only, minus some. The top ten clones hold 2.2% of a sample with approximately 220,000 clones, roughly nine tenths of them seen once. Sequenced material: peripheral blood. These receptors were obtained from a woman between 50 and 59 years old with acute or convalescent COVID-19.

This chain uses TRBV20-1 with TRBJ2-7; 8 positions agree with TRBD2. CDR1 and CDR2 (germline): DFQATT, SNEGSKA (reference sequence). J gave up 0 bases and V 3 bases, and 10 bases lay outside the gene matches. The CDR3 has 16 residues. The CDR3 nucleotides are TGCAGTGCTAGTCCGACTGGCGGGAGGAGCTCCTACGAGCAGTACTTC. Translation gives CSASPTGGRSSYEQYF.

This clone was seen more than once but under ten times. This rearrangement joins TRBV7-2 to TRBJ1-1; D ambiguous. Germline loops: CDR1 SGHTA, CDR2 FQGNSA. This CDR3 spans 13 amino acids. Trimming left V 3 bases short and J 7 bases short, with 12 bases between. CDR3 DNA sequence: TGTGCCAGCAGCTTTCCGGGAGTAAATGAAGCTTTCTTT. Its translation: CASSFPGVNEAFF. The complete variable domain, with remaining parts taken from reference TRBV7-2 and TRBJ1-1, reads GAGVSQSPSNKVTEKGKDVELRCDPISGHTALYWYRQSLGQGLEFLIYFQGNSAPDKSGLPSDRFSAERTGGSVSTLTIQRTQQEDSAVYLCASSFPGVNEAFFGQGTRLTVV.

The rearrangement joins TRBV5-5 to TRBJ1-3; 7 bases are a match to TRBD1. The CDR3 totals 15 residues. Germline trimming cut 4 bases from V and 0 bases from J; bases unmatched to any gene: 4. CDR1 and CDR2 from the germline V gene are SGHKS and YYEKEE (reference sequence). In DNA, the CDR3 is TGTGCCAGCAGCCCAGGGACAGACTCTGGAAACACCATATATTTT. Translation: CASSPGTDSGNTIYF. Full variable domain (rest looked up from reference TRBV5-5 and TRBJ1-3): DAGVTQSPTHLIKTRGQQVTLRCSPISGHKSVSWYQQVLGQGPQFIFQYYEKEERGRGNFPDRFSARQFPNYSSELNVNALLLGDSALYLCASSPGTDSGNTIYFGEGSWLTVV.

This clone was seen only a few times. The genes are TRBV5-1 and TRBJ1-6; maybe TRBD1 (5 bases). From germline, CDR1 is SGHRS and CDR2 YFSETQ. The CDR3 covers 14 residues. The ends were cut back, 0 bases at V and 9 bases at J, with 10 bases in the middle. CDR3 sequence (DNA): TGCGCCAGCAGCTTGGAGGGGTACGGTTCACCCCTCCACTTT. Translated, it gives CASSLEGYGSPLHF. The full variable domain, with the rest looked up from reference TRBV5-1 and TRBJ1-6, is KAGVTQTPRYLIKTRGQQVTLSCSPISGHRSVSWYQQTPGQGLQFLFEYFSETQRNKGNFPGRFSGRQFSNSRSEMNVSTLELGDSALYLCASSLEGYGSPLHFGNGTRLTVT.

As to this clone: Mismatch with germline at one junction end may stem from a read error. V gene TRBV3-1 (or the pseudogene TRBV3-2) combines with J gene TRBJ2-5, with a possible D match to TRBD2 (6 bases). The CDR3 has 15 amino acids. CDR1 LGHDT and CDR2 YNNKEL come from the germline V gene (reference sequence). CDR3: CSSSQSSGPQETQYF. In DNA form, the CDR3 reads TGTTCCAGCAGCCAGTCCAGCGGGCCCCAAGAGACCCAGTACTTC.

The chain carries TRBV6-5 and TRBJ2-3, with a possible D match to TRBD1 (5 bases). CDR1 MNHEY and CDR2 SVGAGI come from the germline V gene. V lost 6 bases to trimming and J lost 4 bases, with 8 bases between them. This CDR3 contains 12 residues. The CDR3 spells CASSPTADTQYF. For the CDR3, the DNA is TGTGCCAGCAGCCCGACAGCAGATACGCAGTATTTT.

The rearrangement links TRBV5-1 to TRBJ2-5; the match to TRBD2 covers 9 bases. Germline lookup yields CDR1 SGHRS and CDR2 YFSETQ. Germline trimming cut 4 bases from V and 2 bases from J; bases unmatched to any gene: 6. There are 15 residues in the CDR3. In DNA, the CDR3 is TGCGCCAGCAGCCGGGGGGCGGGAGGGCAAGAGACCCAGTACTTC. This sequence encodes CASSRGAGGQETQYF.

V usage is TRBV19 and J usage is TRBJ1-1; 7 nucleotides line up with TRBD1. Germline CDR1 reads LNHDA; CDR2 reads SQIVND (reference sequence). The CDR3 has 15 residues. V was pared by 5 bases and J by 2 bases, with 8 bases of the junction left unmatched. CDR3 residues: CASSGWDSLNTEAFF. The DNA of the CDR3 is TGTGCCAGTAGTGGGTGGGACAGCCTTAACACTGAAGCTTTCTTT.

This rearrangement joins TRBV27 to TRBJ2-1; no definite D call. The ends were cut back, 6 bases at V and 15 bases at J, with 21 bases in the middle. Germline loops: CDR1 MNHEY, CDR2 SMNVEV (reference sequence). The CDR3 covers 13 residues. CDR3 DNA sequence: TGTGCCAGCAGCCCACTACTAAACTACCATCTGTTCTTC. Its translation: CASSPLLNYHLFF.

This chain joins TRBV18 and TRBJ1-2; 7 bases fit TRBD1. Germline lookup yields CDR1 KGHSH and CDR2 LQKENI. The CDR3 is 17 residues long. V dropped 3 bases and J dropped 4; count of bases not matched to a gene: 14. For the CDR3, the DNA is TGTGCCAGCTCACCTTTTGCGACAGGGTCCGTCGGCTATGGCTACACCTTC. Residues: CASSPFATGSVGYGYTF. The variable domain in full, completed from reference TRBV18 and TRBJ1-2, reads NAGVMQNPRHLVRRRGQEARLRCSPMKGHSHVYWYRQLPEEGLKFMVYLQKENIIDESGMPKERFSAEFPKEGPSILRIQQVVRGDSAAYFCASSPFATGSVGYGYTFGSGTRLTVV.

The rearrangement uses TRBV29-1 and TRBJ2-5; 8 bases fit TRBD1. Looked up from germline, CDR1 is SQVTM and CDR2 is ANQGSEA. The V and J ends lost 6 bases and 4 bases, in that order; junction bases with no gene match: 10. The CDR3 is 14 amino acids. The DNA for the CDR3 is TGCAGCGTAGACACCGCAGGGGGCGGAGAGACCCAGTACTTC. Translating it yields CSVDTAGGGETQYF. The full variable domain, with the rest looked up from reference TRBV29-1 and TRBJ2-5, is SAVISQKPSRDICQRGTSLTIQCQVDSQVTMMFWYRQQPGQSLTLIATANQGSEATYESGFVIDKFPISRPNLTFSTLTVSNMSPEDSSIYLCSVDTAGGGETQYFGPGTRLLVL.

This clone was recorded once. The V call is TRBV5-4, the J call TRBJ2-1, with 9 bases fitting TRBD1. Germline lookup yields CDR1 SGHNT and CDR2 YYREEE (reference sequence). The CDR3 is 15 amino acids. The J segment lost 8 bases and the V segment lost 4 bases, leaving 10 bases of the junction unmatched. The CDR3 region is CASSPGGQGSDEQFF. The CDR3 DNA is TGTGCCAGCAGCCCTGGGGGACAGGGTAGCGATGAGCAGTTCTTC.